Listed here is a single T cell receptor (beta chain). Antigen unknown. The data stem from a study of shared clonotypes between healthy human individuals. In the study overall: In total, the donors were a couple of women and a few men aged 18 to 49. Study results and limitations: The researchers took only blood, and tissue repertoires probably look different. A generally larger estimated richness was seen in naive subsets than in memory subsets.

The germline CDR1 and CDR2 sequences are KGHSH and LQKENI. The CDR3 extends over 12 amino acids. V was pared by 3 bases and J by 7 bases, with 6 bases between. The method was immunoSEQ multiplex PCR; TCRdb's version includes in-frame clones alone and lacks a portion of them. The sample comprises over a million clones, about 76% of which are singletons, and about 1.5% rests with the top ten. The specimen was memory CD4+ T cells sorted from blood. Noted subset: CD45RA-negative fraction. This receptor was obtained from a man aged 18 to 30 in good health. The chain recombines TRBV18 with TRBJ1-4; D not resolved. This CDR3 reads CASSPFGEKLFF. DNA for the CDR3: TGTGCCAGCTCACCGTTCGGTGAAAAACTGTTTTTT.